A selection of T cell receptor beta chains follows, all from one sample in a study of vaccination and CD4 T cells after COVID-19. TCRdb redid the calling of the PCR reads with MiXCR, one entry per CDR3 protein. This table holds fewer than 15,000 distinct CDR3 sequences, about 44% found once. The antigens for these receptors are not known. The specimen sequenced was CD4+ T cells from blood, cultured in vitro. These receptors all stem from a human donor who had recovered from COVID-19. Both conserved end residues are part of each CDR3. The D gene is left open where the match is weak. The size field is filled for only some rows; it gives once, few, many or a size class.

cdr3_nt,cdr3_aa,clone_size,cdr3_length,d_call,j_call,v_call
TGTGCCAGCAGCTACCCCTCGGGGGGGGGCACAGATACGCAGTATTTT,CASSYPSGGGTDTQYF,-,16,TRBD2,TRBJ2-3,TRBV7-9
TGTGCCAGCGCAGGGTACTATAATTCACCCCTCCACTTT,CASAGYYNSPLHF,-,13,-,TRBJ1-6,TRBV19
TGTGCCAGCAGCTTGACACTAGCCCTTTCCGGGGAGCTGTTTTTT,CASSLTLALSGELFF,-,15,-,TRBJ2-2,TRBV7-2
TGCGCCAGCAGTTCAGGGGAGGCTAGCGGGAGACGGTCCTACAATGAGCAGTTCTTC,CASSSGEASGRRSYNEQFF,-,19,TRBD2,TRBJ2-1,TRBV4-1
TGTGCCAGCAGTTACTCGTATAAAGGGACAGAGCATTCACCCCTCCACTTT,CASSYSYKGTEHSPLHF,-,17,TRBD1,TRBJ1-6,TRBV6-5
TGCGCCAGCAGCTTTCAGGGCACCGGGGAGCTGTTTTTT,CASSFQGTGELFF,once,13,-,TRBJ2-2,TRBV5-1
TGTGCCAGTAGTATACGGGACCAGGGATCACCCCTCCACTTT,CASSIRDQGSPLHF,few,14,-,TRBJ1-6,TRBV19
TGTGCCAGCAGCCGGGACAGGGAATCAGATACGCAGTATTTT,CASSRDRESDTQYF,-,14,TRBD1,TRBJ2-3,TRBV6-4
TGCAGTGCTACCCCGACTACAAGCTCCTACAATGAGCAGTTCTTC,CSATPTTSSYNEQFF,-,15,-,TRBJ2-1,TRBV20-1
TGTGCCAGCAGAGAGAGCGGGGCTAGCACAGATACGCAGTATTTT,CASRESGASTDTQYF,once,15,TRBD2,TRBJ2-3,TRBV6-1
TGCAGTGCTAGGGACAGGGGGCCCTACGAGCAGTACTTC,CSARDRGPYEQYF,few,13,TRBD1,TRBJ2-7,TRBV20-1
TGTGCCAGCAGCTTAGAGTCGGATCAGCCCCAGCATTTT,CASSLESDQPQHF,few,13,-,TRBJ1-5,TRBV7-9
TGCAGTGCTAGTCAGGGGGACTATGGCTACACCTTC,CSASQGDYGYTF,few,12,TRBD1,TRBJ1-2,TRBV20-1
TGCAGTGCAACCAGGTCGGACAGACGCACAGATACGCAGTATTTT,CSATRSDRRTDTQYF,few,15,-,TRBJ2-3,TRBV20-1
TGTGCCAGCAAAGTTGAGGCCCAGGCCACCGGGGAGCTGTTTTTT,CASKVEAQATGELFF,medium-sized,15,-,TRBJ2-2,TRBV6-1
TGTGCCAGCAGCTTAGCGGGGACAGGGGGCTTATATAGCAATCAGCCCCAGCATTTT,CASSLAGTGGLYSNQPQHF,-,19,TRBD1,TRBJ1-5,TRBV7-8